Below are 19 T cell receptor beta chains sequenced from a single sample in a study of CD8+ T cells in alopecia areata. It was cDNA, reverse transcribed from extracted RNA, that served as the sequencing template. Assay used: immunoSEQ multiplex PCR; TCRdb lists only in-frame clones, some missing. The sample lists about 150,000 clones; 58% were seen once. The sequencing used CD4+ T cells sorted from blood, collected at week 0. The receptors were sampled from a human donor with alopecia areata.

The V call is TRBV5-4, the J call TRBJ1-1, with D perhaps matching TRBD1 (6 bases). Trimming removed 3 bases from V and 8 bases from J, with 14 bases in between. Germline V CDR1 and CDR2: SGHNT, YYREEE (reference sequence). The CDR3 sequence is 13 residues long. CDR3 amino acids: CASSSEGRGEAFF. For the CDR3, the DNA is TGTGCCAGCAGCTCAGAAGGCAGGGGAGAAGCTTTCTTT. Complete variable domain (other parts from reference TRBV5-4 and TRBJ1-1): ETGVTQSPTHLIKTRGQQVTLRCSSQSGHNTVSWYQQALGQGPQFIFQYYREEENGRGNFPPRFSGLQFPNYSSELNVNALELDDSALYLCASSSEGRGEAFFGQGTRLTVV.

This chain joins TRBV29-1 and TRBJ2-1; D assignment may be TRBD1 or TRBD2 (6 bases each). CDR1 and CDR2 (germline): SQVTM, ANQGSEA. CDR3 length: 15 residues. Trimming stripped 4 bases from V and 4 bases from J, with 17 bases between. The CDR3 DNA reads TGCAGCGTTGCGTTTGGGGGGCGGTTATACAATGAGCAGTTCTTC. Translating gives CSVAFGGRLYNEQFF.

J is TRBJ2-2 and V is TRBV4-2; D is perhaps TRBD1 or TRBD2 (6 bases each). CDR1 and CDR2 from the germline V gene are LGHNA and YNFKEQ. The CDR3 has 15 residues. V lost 4 bases and J 5 bases, leaving 14 bases between the germline ends. The CDR3 is CASSPGASATGELFF. CDR3 sequence (DNA): TGTGCCAGCAGCCCAGGGGCTAGCGCTACCGGGGAGCTGTTTTTT.

V is TRBV5-6 and J is TRBJ2-2; D remains ambiguous. Between the trimmed V and J ends, which lost 4 bases and 5 bases, there was a span of 12 bases. This CDR3 has 14 amino acids. Germline assignment: CDR1 SGHDT and CDR2 YYEEEE. The CDR3 nucleotides are TGTGCCAGCAGCCCCAGCCCTCTTACCGGGGAGCTGTTTTTT. Amino acids: CASSPSPLTGELFF.

This clone appeared a few times. This rearrangement joins TRBV7-2 to TRBJ2-3; D may be TRBD1 (5 bases). Germline V lookup: CDR1 SGHTA, CDR2 FQGNSA. This CDR3 spans 16 amino acids. V was pared by 5 bases and J by 1 base, with 16 bases between. The CDR3 sequence: CASSPQPTAGTDTQYF. The CDR3 DNA reads as TGTGCCAGCAGCCCCCAGCCGACAGCTGGCACAGATACGCAGTATTTT.

The chain carries TRBV15 and TRBJ2-5, with 7 positions matching TRBD1. J was trimmed by 3 bases and V by 1 base; bases with no gene match: 8. Per germline, CDR1 LNHNV and CDR2 YYDKDF (reference sequence). CDR3 length: 16 amino acids. DNA of the CDR3: TGTGCCACCAGCAGAGTACCCGGGACAGCCGAAGAGACCCAGTACTTC. This translates into CATSRVPGTAEETQYF.

The chain links TRBV5-6 to TRBJ1-1; 9 positions agree with TRBD1. There are 14 residues in the CDR3. Germline assignment: CDR1 SGHDT and CDR2 YYEEEE. Unmatched junction bases numbered 5, after V lost 4 bases and J lost 4 bases. CDR3 residues: CASSLGQGTTEAFF. In DNA form, the CDR3 reads TGTGCCAGCAGCCTGGGACAGGGAACCACTGAAGCTTTCTTT.

This rearrangement joins TRBV6-5 to TRBJ2-1; TRBD1 might be the D (6 bases). The CDR3 sequence is 14 residues long. Germline values: CDR1 MNHEY, CDR2 SVGAGI. V lost 2 bases, J lost 8 bases, and 13 bases lay in between. CDR3 DNA: TGTGCCAGCAGTTACACCAGGGGCGGCGATGAGCAGTTCTTC. This codes for CASSYTRGGDEQFF.

A few counts support this clone. Other nucleotide sequences in the sample specify the same CDR3. The chain is built from TRBV30 and TRBJ1-1; D call uncertain. CDR3 length equals 13 residues. V was clipped by 0 bases and J by 3 bases, with 8 bases between them. Germline V lookup: CDR1 GTSNPN, CDR2 SVGIG (reference sequence). Here the CDR3 reads CAWSVSRDTEAFF. CDR3 in DNA: TGTGCCTGGAGTGTATCGAGGGACACTGAAGCTTTCTTT.

The V gene is TRBV29-1, the J gene TRBJ2-3; D not certain. The CDR3 extends over 14 amino acids. CDR1 and CDR2 from the germline V gene are SQVTM and ANQGSEA. Trimming pared 7 bases from V and 1 base from J, leaving 15 bases between. In DNA form, the CDR3 reads TGCAGCGCCGGACCCCTTATGGGCACAGATACGCAGTATTTT. Translated, it gives CSAGPLMGTDTQYF.

V and J are TRBV30 and TRBJ1-1; D not resolved. V lost 2 bases and J lost 5, with 6 bases in between. Germline CDR1 GTSNPN, CDR2 SVGIG (reference sequence). CDR3 length: 11 residues. The CDR3 nucleotides are TGTGCCTGGAGTTATAAAACTGAAGCTTTCTTT. This encodes CAWSYKTEAFF.

This clone came up a few times. This specimen includes other DNA sequences encoding the same CDR3. The chain links TRBV29-1 to TRBJ1-2, with D unclear. Germline CDR1 is SQVTM and CDR2 is ANQGSEA. The ends were cut back, 3 bases at V and 4 bases at J, with 9 bases in the middle. The CDR3 length is 12 residues. CDR3 sequence (DNA): TGCAGCGTTGATAGTCTATTCTATGGCTACACCTTC. Translating it yields CSVDSLFYGYTF.

V and J are TRBV2 and TRBJ2-5; TRBD2 matches at 9 bases. Germline CDR1 SNHLY, CDR2 FYNNEI. With 7 bases clipped from V and 5 bases from J, the junction kept 11 bases outside the gene matches. The CDR3 runs 15 residues. The DNA of the CDR3 is TGTGCCAGCACCCAGAGCGGGGGGCCTATTGAGACCCAGTACTTC. Protein: CASTQSGGPIETQYF. The full variable domain, rest sourced from reference TRBV2 and TRBJ2-5, is EPEVTQTPSHQVTQMGQEVILRCVPISNHLYFYWYRQILGQKVEFLVSFYNNEISEKSEIFDDQFSVERPDGSNFTLKIRSTKLEDSAMYFCASTQSGGPIETQYFGPGTRLLVL.

The chain recombines TRBV2 with TRBJ1-6; the D gene is possibly TRBD1 (5 bases). The CDR3 totals 15 residues. Germline V gene lookup returns CDR1 SNHLY and CDR2 FYNNEI. V was clipped by 11 bases and J by 0 bases, with 14 bases between them. CDR3 residues: CAGQGASSYNSPLHF. The DNA of the CDR3 is TGTGCCGGTCAGGGCGCGAGCTCCTATAATTCACCCCTCCACTTT.

Note on this clone: A much larger clone differs by one base, so this may be a read error. This sample also contains other DNA sequences that code for the same CDR3. The rearrangement links TRBV7-9 to TRBJ2-5; the D is unclear. Trimming stripped 3 bases from V and 4 bases from J, with 3 bases between. The CDR3 totals 11 residues. CDR1 and CDR2 from the germline V gene are SEHNR and FQNEAQ (reference sequence). The CDR3 sequence is CASSFGETQYF. The DNA of the CDR3 is TGTGCCAGCAGCTTCGGAGAGACCCAGTACTTC.

The gene calls are TRBV6-5 and TRBJ1-1; D uncertain. The germline V gene has CDR1 MNHEY and CDR2 SVGAGI. This CDR3 contains 13 residues. The V gene lost 7 bases and the J gene lost 1 base, with 10 bases spanning the gap. The CDR3, as DNA: TGTGCCAGCACCACGGGCCAGAACACTGAAGCTTTCTTT. The encoded protein is CASTTGQNTEAFF.

V is TRBV6-5 and J is TRBJ2-7; possible D gene TRBD1, 5 bases. V lost 4 bases to trimming and J lost 1 base, with 14 bases between them. From germline, CDR1 is MNHEY and CDR2 SVGAGI. This CDR3 is built from 15 residues. The CDR3 sequence is CASSSIAGNSYEQYF. The CDR3 coding sequence is TGTGCCAGCAGTTCCATCGCAGGGAATTCCTACGAGCAGTACTTC.

This clone was seen only a few times. The chain uses TRBV4-3 and TRBJ1-4, with D possibly being TRBD1 (5 bases). The V gene lost 4 bases and the J gene lost 7 bases, with 16 bases spanning the gap. The CDR3 totals 15 residues. Germline V gene data show CDR1 as LGHNA and CDR2 as YSLEER. The CDR3 nucleotides are TGCGCCAGCAGCCCTCGGTGGGGGGTAGGTGAAAAACTGTTTTTT. It yields the protein CASSPRWGVGEKLFF.

This clone was detected only a few times. The gene calls are TRBV4-3 and TRBJ2-1; D remains ambiguous. Trimming took 0 bases from V and 7 from J, leaving 7 bases between them. The CDR3 consists of 13 residues. Looked up from germline, CDR1 is LGHNA and CDR2 is YSLEER. CDR3 DNA: TGCGCCAGCAGCCAAGAAGCAGGAAATGAGCAGTTCTTC. Translating it yields CASSQEAGNEQFF.